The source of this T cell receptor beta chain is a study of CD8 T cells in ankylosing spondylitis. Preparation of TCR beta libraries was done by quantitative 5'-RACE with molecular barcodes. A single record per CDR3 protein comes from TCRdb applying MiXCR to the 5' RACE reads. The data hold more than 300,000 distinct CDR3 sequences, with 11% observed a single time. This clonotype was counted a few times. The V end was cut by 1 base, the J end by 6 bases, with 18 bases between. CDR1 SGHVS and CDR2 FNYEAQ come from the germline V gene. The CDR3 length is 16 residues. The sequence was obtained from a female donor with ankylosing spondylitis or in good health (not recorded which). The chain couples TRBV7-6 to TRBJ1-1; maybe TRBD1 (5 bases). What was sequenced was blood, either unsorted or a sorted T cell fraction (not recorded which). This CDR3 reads CASSLVSRARDPEAFF. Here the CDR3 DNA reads TGTGCCAGCAGCTTAGTTTCTCGGGCCCGGGACCCTGAAGCTTTCTTT.